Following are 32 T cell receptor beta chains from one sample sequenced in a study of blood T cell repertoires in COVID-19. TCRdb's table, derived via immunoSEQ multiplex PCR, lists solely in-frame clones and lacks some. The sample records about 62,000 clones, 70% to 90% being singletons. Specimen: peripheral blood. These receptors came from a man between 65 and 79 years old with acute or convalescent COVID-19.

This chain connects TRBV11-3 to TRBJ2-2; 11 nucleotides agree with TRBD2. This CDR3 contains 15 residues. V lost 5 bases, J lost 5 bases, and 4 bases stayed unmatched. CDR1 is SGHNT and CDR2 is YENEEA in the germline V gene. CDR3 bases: TGTGCCAGCAGCCAACGGACTAGCGGGACCGGGGAGCTGTTTTTT. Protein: CASSQRTSGTGELFF.

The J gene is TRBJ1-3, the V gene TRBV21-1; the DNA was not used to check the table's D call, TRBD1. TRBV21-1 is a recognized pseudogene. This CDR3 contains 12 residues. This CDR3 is CASTRNGNTIYF. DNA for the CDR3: TGTGCCAGCACCAGAAACGGAAACACCATATATTTT.

In DNA, the CDR3 is TGTGCCAGCAGGGTACAGGGGCCGAGCAATCAGCCCCAGCATTTT. Translation gives CASRVQGPSNQPQHF. This sequence joins TRBV28 and TRBJ1-5; 7 bases line up with TRBD1. After removal of 6 bases from V and 1 base from J, the junction contained 6 bases not matched to a gene. The germline V gene has CDR1 MDHEN and CDR2 SYDVKM. CDR3 size: 15 residues.

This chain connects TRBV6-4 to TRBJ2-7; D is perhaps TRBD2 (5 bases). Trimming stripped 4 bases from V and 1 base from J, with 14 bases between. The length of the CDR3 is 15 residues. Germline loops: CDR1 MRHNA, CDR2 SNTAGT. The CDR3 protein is CASSAEGASSYEQYF. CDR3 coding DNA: TGTGCCAGCAGTGCTGAGGGAGCGTCTTCCTACGAGCAGTACTTC.

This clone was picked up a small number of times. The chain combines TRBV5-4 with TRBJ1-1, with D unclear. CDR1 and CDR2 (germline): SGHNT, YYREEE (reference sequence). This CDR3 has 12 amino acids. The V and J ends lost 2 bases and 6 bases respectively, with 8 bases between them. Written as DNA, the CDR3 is TGTGCCAGCAGCTTCTGGAGTGCTGAAGCTTTCTTT. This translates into CASSFWSAEAFF. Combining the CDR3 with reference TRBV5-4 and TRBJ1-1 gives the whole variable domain ETGVTQSPTHLIKTRGQQVTLRCSSQSGHNTVSWYQQALGQGPQFIFQYYREEENGRGNFPPRFSGLQFPNYSSELNVNALELDDSALYLCASSFWSAEAFFGQGTRLTVV.

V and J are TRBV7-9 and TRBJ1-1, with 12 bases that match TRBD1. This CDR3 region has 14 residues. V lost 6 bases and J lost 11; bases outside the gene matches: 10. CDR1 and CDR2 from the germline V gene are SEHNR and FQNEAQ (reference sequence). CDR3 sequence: CASSPGTGGASAFF. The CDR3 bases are TGTGCCAGCAGTCCCGGGACAGGGGGCGCATCGGCTTTCTTT.

The CDR3 nucleotides are TGTGCCAGCAGTTTAAAGCCGGAGTACGAGCAGTACTTC. Its translation: CASSLKPEYEQYF. The chain recombines TRBV12-3 or TRBV12-4 with TRBJ2-7; D is unclear. V was trimmed by 2 bases and J by 4 bases, leaving 9 bases between them. The CDR3 is made up of 13 amino acids.

Written as DNA, the CDR3 is TGTGCCAGCAGCTATACAGGGAAGAACACCGGGGAGCTGTTTTTT. Protein product: CASSYTGKNTGELFF. V and J are TRBV9 and TRBJ2-2, with a tentative D call TRBD1 (6 bases). Between the trimmed V and J ends, which lost 4 bases and 1 base, there was a span of 11 bases. The germline V gene encodes CDR1 SGDLS and CDR2 YYNGEE. The CDR3 totals 15 residues.

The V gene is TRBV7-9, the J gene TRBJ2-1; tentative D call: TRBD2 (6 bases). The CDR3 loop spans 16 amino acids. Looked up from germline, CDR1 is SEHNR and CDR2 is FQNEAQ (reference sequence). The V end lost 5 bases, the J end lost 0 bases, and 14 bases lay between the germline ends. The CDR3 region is CASSHDGRPSYNEQFF. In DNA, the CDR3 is TGTGCCAGCAGCCACGACGGGAGACCCTCCTACAATGAGCAGTTCTTC. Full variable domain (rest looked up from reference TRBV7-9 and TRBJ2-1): DTGVSQNPRHKITKRGQNVTFRCDPISEHNRLYWYRQTLGQGPEFLTYFQNEAQLEKSRLLSDRFSAERPKGSFSTLEIQRTEQGDSAMYLCASSHDGRPSYNEQFFGPGTRLTVL.

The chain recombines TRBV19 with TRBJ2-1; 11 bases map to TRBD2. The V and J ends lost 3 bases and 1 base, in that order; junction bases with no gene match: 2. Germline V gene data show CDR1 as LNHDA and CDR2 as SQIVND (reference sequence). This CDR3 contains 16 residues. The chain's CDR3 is CASSIRLAGSYNEQFF. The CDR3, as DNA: TGTGCCAGTAGTATCCGACTAGCGGGATCCTACAATGAGCAGTTCTTC.

CDR3 DNA: TGTGCCAGCAGACATCGGACAGGGGAAGCTTTCTTT. Translating gives CASRHRTGEAFF. V and J are TRBV28 and TRBJ1-1; 8 nucleotides line up with TRBD1. Losses at the gene ends were 6 bases for V and 8 bases for J; bases not matched to a gene: 5. Per the germline V gene, CDR1 is MDHEN and CDR2 is SYDVKM. This CDR3 spans 12 amino acids.

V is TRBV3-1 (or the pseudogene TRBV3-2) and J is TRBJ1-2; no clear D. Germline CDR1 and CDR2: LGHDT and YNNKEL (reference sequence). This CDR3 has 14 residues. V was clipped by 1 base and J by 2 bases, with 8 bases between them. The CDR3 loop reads CASSQVVANYGYTF. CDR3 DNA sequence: TGTGCCAGCAGCCAAGTTGTAGCGAACTATGGCTACACCTTC.

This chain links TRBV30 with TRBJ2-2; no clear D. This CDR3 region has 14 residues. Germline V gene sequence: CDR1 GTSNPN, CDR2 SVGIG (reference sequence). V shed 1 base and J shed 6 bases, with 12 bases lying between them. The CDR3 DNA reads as TGTGCCTGGAGTGCCCTGTCTTTTTCCGGGGAGCTGTTTTTT. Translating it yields CAWSALSFSGELFF.

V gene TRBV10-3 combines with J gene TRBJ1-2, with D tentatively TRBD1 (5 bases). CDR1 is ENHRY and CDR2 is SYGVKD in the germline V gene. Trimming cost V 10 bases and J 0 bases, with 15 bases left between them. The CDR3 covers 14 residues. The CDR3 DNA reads TGTGCCACTACACTCGACAGAGCTAACTATGGCTACACCTTC. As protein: CATTLDRANYGYTF.

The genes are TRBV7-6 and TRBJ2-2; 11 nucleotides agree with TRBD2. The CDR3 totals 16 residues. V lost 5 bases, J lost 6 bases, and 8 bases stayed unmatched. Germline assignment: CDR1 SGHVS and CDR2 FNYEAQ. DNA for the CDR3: TGTGCCAGCAGCCCAATCCCGGGACTAGCGGCCGGGGAGCTGTTTTTT. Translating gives CASSPIPGLAAGELFF.

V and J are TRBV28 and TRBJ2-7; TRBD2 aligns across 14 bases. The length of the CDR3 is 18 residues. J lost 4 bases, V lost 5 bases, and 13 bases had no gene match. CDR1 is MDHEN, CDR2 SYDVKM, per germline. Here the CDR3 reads CASSPQPGLAGAGYEQYF. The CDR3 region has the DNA TGTGCCAGCAGTCCTCAACCGGGACTAGCGGGAGCCGGTTACGAGCAGTACTTC.

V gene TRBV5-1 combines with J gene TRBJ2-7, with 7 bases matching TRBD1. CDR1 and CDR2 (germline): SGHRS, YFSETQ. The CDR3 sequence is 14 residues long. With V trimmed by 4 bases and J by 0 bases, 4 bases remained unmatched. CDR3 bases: TGCGCCAGCAGCCCCAGGGGGATCTCCTACGAGCAGTACTTC. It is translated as CASSPRGISYEQYF.

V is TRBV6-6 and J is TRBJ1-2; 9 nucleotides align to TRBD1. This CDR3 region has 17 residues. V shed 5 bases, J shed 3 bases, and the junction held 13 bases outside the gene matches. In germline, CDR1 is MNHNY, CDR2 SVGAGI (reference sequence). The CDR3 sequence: CASSPSFGGQGHYGYTF. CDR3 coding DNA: TGTGCCAGCAGTCCGTCCTTTGGGGGACAGGGACACTATGGCTACACCTTC.

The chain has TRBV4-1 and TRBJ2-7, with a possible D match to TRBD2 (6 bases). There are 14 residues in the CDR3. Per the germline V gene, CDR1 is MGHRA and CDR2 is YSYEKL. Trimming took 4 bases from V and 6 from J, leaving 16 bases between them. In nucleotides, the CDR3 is TGCGCCAGCAGCCGTTGGCGTTCGGAGGGCGAGCAGTACTTC. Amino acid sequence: CASSRWRSEGEQYF.

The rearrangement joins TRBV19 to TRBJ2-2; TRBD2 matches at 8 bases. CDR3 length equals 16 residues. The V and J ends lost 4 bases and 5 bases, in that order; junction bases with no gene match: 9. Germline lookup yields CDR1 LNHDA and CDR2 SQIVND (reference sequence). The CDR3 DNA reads TGTGCCAGTAGTACAACCGGGACTAGGTCTACCGGGGAGCTGTTTTTT. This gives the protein CASSTTGTRSTGELFF.

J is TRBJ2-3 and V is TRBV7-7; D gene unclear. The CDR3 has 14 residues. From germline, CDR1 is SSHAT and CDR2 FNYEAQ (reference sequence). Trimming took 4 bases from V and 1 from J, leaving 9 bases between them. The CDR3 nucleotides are TGTGCCAGCAGCTCGGGTTCTGGCACAGATACGCAGTATTTT. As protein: CASSSGSGTDTQYF.

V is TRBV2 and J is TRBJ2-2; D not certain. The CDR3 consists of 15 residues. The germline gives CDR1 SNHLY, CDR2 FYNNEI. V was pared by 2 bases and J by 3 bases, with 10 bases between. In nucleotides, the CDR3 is TGTGCCAGCAGTGAAATCGACTTCCACACCGGGGAGCTGTTTTTT. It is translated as CASSEIDFHTGELFF.

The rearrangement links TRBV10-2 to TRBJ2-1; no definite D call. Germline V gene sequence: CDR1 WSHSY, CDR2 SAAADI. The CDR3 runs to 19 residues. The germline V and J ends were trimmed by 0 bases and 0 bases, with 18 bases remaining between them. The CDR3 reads CASSESLRVAATSYNEQFF. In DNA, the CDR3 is TGCGCCAGCAGTGAGTCCCTGCGTGTAGCCGCTACCTCCTACAATGAGCAGTTCTTC.

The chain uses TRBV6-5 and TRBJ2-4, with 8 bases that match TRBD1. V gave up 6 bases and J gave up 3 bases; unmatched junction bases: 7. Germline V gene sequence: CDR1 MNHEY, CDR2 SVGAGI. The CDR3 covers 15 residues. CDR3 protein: CASSPQGVGKNIQYF. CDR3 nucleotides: TGTGCCAGCAGCCCACAGGGGGTCGGCAAAAACATTCAGTACTTC.

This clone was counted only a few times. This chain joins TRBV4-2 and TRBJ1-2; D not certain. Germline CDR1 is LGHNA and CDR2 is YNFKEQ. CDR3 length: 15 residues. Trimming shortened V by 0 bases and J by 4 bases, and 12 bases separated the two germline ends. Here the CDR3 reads CASSQEEGRSYGYTF. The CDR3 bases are TGTGCCAGCAGCCAAGAGGAGGGCAGGTCCTATGGCTACACCTTC.

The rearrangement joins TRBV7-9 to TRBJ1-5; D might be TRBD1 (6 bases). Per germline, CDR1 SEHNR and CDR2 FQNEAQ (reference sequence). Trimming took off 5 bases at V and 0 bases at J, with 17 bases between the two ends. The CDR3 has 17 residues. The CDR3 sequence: CASSGAAGVNSNQPQHF. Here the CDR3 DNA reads TGTGCCAGCAGCGGCGCGGCAGGGGTTAATAGCAATCAGCCCCAGCATTTT.

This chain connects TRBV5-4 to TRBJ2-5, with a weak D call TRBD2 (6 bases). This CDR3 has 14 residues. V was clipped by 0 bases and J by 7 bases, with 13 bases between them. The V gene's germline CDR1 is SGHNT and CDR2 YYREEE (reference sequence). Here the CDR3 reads CASSLEGPGVTQYF. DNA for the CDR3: TGTGCCAGCAGCTTGGAAGGCCCGGGGGTGACCCAGTACTTC.

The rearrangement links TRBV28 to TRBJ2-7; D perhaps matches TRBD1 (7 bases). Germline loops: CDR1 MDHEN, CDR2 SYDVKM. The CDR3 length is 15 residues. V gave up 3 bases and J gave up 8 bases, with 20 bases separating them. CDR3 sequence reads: CASSFRGTAHSKQYF. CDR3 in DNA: TGTGCCAGCAGTTTCCGCGGGACAGCCCATTCCAAGCAGTACTTC. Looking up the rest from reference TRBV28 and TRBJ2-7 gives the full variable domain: DVKVTQSSRYLVKRTGEKVFLECVQDMDHENMFWYRQDPGLGLRLIYFSYDVKMKEKGDIPEGYSVSREKKERFSLILESASTNQTSMYLCASSFRGTAHSKQYFGPGTRLTVT.

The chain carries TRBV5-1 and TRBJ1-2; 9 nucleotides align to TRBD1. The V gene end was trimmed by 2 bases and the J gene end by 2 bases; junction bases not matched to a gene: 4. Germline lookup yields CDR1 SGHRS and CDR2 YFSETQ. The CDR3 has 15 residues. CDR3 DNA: TGCGCCAGCAGCTTCTCGGGGACAGGGAACTATGGCTACACCTTC. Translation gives CASSFSGTGNYGYTF.

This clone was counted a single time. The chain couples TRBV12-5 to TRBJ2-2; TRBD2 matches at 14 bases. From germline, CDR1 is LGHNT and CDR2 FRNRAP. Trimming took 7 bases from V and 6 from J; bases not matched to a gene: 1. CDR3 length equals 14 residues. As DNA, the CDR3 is TGTGCTAGTGCGACTAGCGGGGGGGCCGGGGAGCTGTTTTTT. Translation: CASATSGGAGELFF.

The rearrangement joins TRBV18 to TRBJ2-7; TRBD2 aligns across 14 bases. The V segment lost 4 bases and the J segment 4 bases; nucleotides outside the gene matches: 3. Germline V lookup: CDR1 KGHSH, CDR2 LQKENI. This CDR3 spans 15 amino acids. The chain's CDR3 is CASSRGLAGVYEQYF. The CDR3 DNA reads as TGTGCCAGCTCACGGGGACTAGCGGGAGTTTACGAGCAGTACTTC.

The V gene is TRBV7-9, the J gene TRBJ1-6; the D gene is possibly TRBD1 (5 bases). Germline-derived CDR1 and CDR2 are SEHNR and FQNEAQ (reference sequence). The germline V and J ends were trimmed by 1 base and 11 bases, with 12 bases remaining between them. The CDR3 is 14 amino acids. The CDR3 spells CASSLDQGRTPLHF. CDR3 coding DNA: TGTGCCAGCAGCTTAGATCAGGGAAGAACACCCCTCCACTTT.